The 27 T cell receptor beta chains below come from one sample, sequenced in a study of cytomegalovirus exposure and HLA in healthy donors. The PCR used 60 Vbeta and 13 Jbeta primers. Libraries were prepared by immunoSEQ multiplex PCR; TCRdb keeps only in-frame clonotypes and omits some of them. The table lists tens of thousands of clones, 82% of them singletons, with approximately 3% in the top ten. Source material: PBMCs. All receptors come from a woman aged 18-29 years in good health and CMV-seronegative.

This CDR3 reads CASSLFSGGLVDTGELFF. Here the CDR3 DNA reads TGTGCCAGCAGCTTATTTTCGGGGGGACTAGTCGACACCGGGGAGCTGTTTTTT. The chain employs TRBV7-2 and TRBJ2-2, with 8 nucleotides matching TRBD2. Unmatched junction bases numbered 11, after V lost 2 bases and J lost 3 bases. Germline V gives CDR1 SGHTA, CDR2 FQGNSA. The CDR3 loop spans 18 amino acids. Combining the CDR3 with reference TRBV7-2 and TRBJ2-2 gives the whole variable domain GAGVSQSPSNKVTEKGKDVELRCDPISGHTALYWYRQSLGQGLEFLIYFQGNSAPDKSGLPSDRFSAERTGGSVSTLTIQRTQQEDSAVYLCASSLFSGGLVDTGELFFGEGSRLTVL.

The CDR3 DNA follows: TGTGCCAGCACGAGGAGCTCCTACGAGCAGTACTTC. Its protein product is CASTRSSYEQYF. The rearrangement uses TRBV28 and TRBJ2-7, with unresolved D. V dropped 7 bases and J dropped 0 bases, with 7 bases sitting between them. The germline gives CDR1 MDHEN, CDR2 SYDVKM. The CDR3 is 12 residues long.

The V and J genes are TRBV10-3 and TRBJ1-4, with D perhaps TRBD1 (6 bases). Looked up from germline, CDR1 is ENHRY and CDR2 is SYGVKD. V lost 3 bases and J 7 bases, leaving 12 bases between the germline ends. The CDR3 length is 14 residues. Here the CDR3 DNA reads TGTGCCATCAGTGAAGGGGGGGGCCTTGAAAAACTGTTTTTT. It specifies CAISEGGGLEKLFF.

The DNA for the CDR3 is TGTGCCAGCAGTTTAGCCTTGGGACTATCCTACGAGCAGTACTTC. As protein: CASSLALGLSYEQYF. The rearrangement links TRBV27 to TRBJ2-7, with TRBD2 matching over 7 bases. V lost 2 bases, J lost 1 base, and 5 bases stayed unmatched. This CDR3 is built from 15 residues. Germline values: CDR1 MNHEY, CDR2 SMNVEV (reference sequence).

The CDR3 loop is CASSLRGTGSEKLFF. CDR3 bases: TGTGCCAGCAGTTTGAGGGGGACAGGGAGTGAAAAACTGTTTTTT. The V gene is TRBV27, the J gene TRBJ1-4; 9 nucleotides line up with TRBD1. Germline V CDR1 and CDR2: MNHEY, SMNVEV (reference sequence). The junction had 6 bases not matched to a gene; V was cut back by 3 bases and J by 7 bases. The CDR3 length is 15 residues.

The genes are TRBV9 and TRBJ2-2; no reliable D call. With 1 base removed from V and 5 bases from J, the gap between germline ends came to 9 bases. The CDR3 totals 14 residues. Germline values: CDR1 SGDLS, CDR2 YYNGEE. CDR3 sequence reads: CASSVRSETGELFF. The CDR3 nucleotides read TGTGCCAGCAGCGTACGAAGCGAGACCGGGGAGCTGTTTTTT. Full variable domain (rest looked up from reference TRBV9 and TRBJ2-2): DSGVTQTPKHLITATGQRVTLRCSPRSGDLSVYWYQQSLDQGLQFLIQYYNGEERAKGNILERFSAQQFPDLHSELNLSSLELGDSALYFCASSVRSETGELFFGEGSRLTVL.

The chain is built from TRBV10-1 and TRBJ1-4; the match to TRBD1 covers 8 bases. Germline-derived CDR1 and CDR2 are WNHNN and SYGVQD (reference sequence). This CDR3 region has 14 residues. V lost 2 bases and J lost 8; bases outside the gene matches: 4. The CDR3 loop reads CASSEGGTGEKLFF. CDR3 sequence (DNA): TGCGCCAGCAGTGAGGGGGGGACAGGAGAAAAACTGTTTTTT.

This rearrangement joins TRBV1 to TRBJ1-1; whether TRBD1, the table's D call, matches the DNA was not checked. TRBV1 is noted as a pseudogene. CDR3 length: 15 residues. The CDR3, as DNA: TGCACCAGCAGCCAAGACGGGGATAAGGGGGTAGAAGCTTTCTTT. It codes for CTSSQDGDKGVEAFF.

The V call is TRBV5-4, the J call TRBJ2-3; 7 positions match TRBD2. This CDR3 region has 14 residues. Germline CDR1 reads SGHNT; CDR2 reads YYREEE (reference sequence). After removal of 4 bases from V and 7 bases from J, the junction contained 9 bases not matched to a gene. The CDR3, as DNA: TGTGCCAGCAGCAAAACTAGCGAGAGGAATACGCAGTATTTT. It specifies CASSKTSERNTQYF.

This clone was detected only a few times. The chain couples TRBV7-9 to TRBJ2-2; D remains unclear. The germline V and J ends were trimmed by 5 bases and 3 bases, with 4 bases remaining between them. Germline CDR1 reads SEHNR; CDR2 reads FQNEAQ (reference sequence). The CDR3 length is 12 residues. This CDR3 is CASSPYTGELFF. CDR3 sequence (DNA): TGTGCCAGCAGCCCATACACCGGGGAGCTGTTTTTT.

The rearrangement links TRBV21-1 to TRBJ1-5. TRBV21-1 is labeled a pseudogene. The CDR3 spans 15 residues. In DNA form, the CDR3 reads TGTGCCAGCAGCTGCGGGCCTGGGAGCAATCAGCCCCAGCATTTT. Its protein is CASSCGPGSNQPQHF.

The V gene is TRBV18, the J gene TRBJ1-1; D might be TRBD1 (6 bases). The CDR3 loop spans 14 amino acids. Germline CDR1 reads KGHSH; CDR2 reads LQKENI. V was shortened by 9 bases and J by 0 bases, with 14 bases between the two germline ends. CDR3 DNA sequence: TGTGCCAGTTCGGACAGCCCTATGAACACTGAAGCTTTCTTT. Residues: CASSDSPMNTEAFF.

This clone has a handful of counts. The chain links TRBV7-2 to TRBJ2-5; 9 bases fit TRBD2. Trimming at V came to 1 base and at J to 4 bases, leaving 4 bases not matched to a gene. CDR3 length: 15 residues. From germline, CDR1 is SGHTA and CDR2 FQGNSA. CDR3 in DNA: TGTGCCAGCAGCTTAGGCGGGAGGGCCCCAGAGACCCAGTACTTC. It encodes CASSLGGRAPETQYF. The full variable domain, completed using reference TRBV7-2 and TRBJ2-5, is GAGVSQSPSNKVTEKGKDVELRCDPISGHTALYWYRQSLGQGLEFLIYFQGNSAPDKSGLPSDRFSAERTGGSVSTLTIQRTQQEDSAVYLCASSLGGRAPETQYFGPGTRLLVL.

This CDR3 reads CASSLGGGPAEAFF. The CDR3 DNA sequence: TGTGCCAGCAGCTTAGGAGGGGGCCCTGCTGAAGCTTTCTTT. This chain uses TRBV11-3 with TRBJ1-1, with 7 bases fitting TRBD1. The CDR3 length is 14 residues. V shed 1 base and J 6 bases; nucleotides not matched to a gene: 5. Per germline, CDR1 SGHNT and CDR2 YENEEA.

The chain employs TRBV7-8 and TRBJ1-2; weak D call: TRBD1 (6 bases). The CDR3 extends over 13 amino acids. Per germline, CDR1 SGHVS and CDR2 FQNEAQ. Between the trimmed V and J ends, which lost 2 bases and 5 bases, there was a span of 9 bases. CDR3 nucleotide sequence: TGTGCCAGCAGCTTAAGGACAGCTTATGGCTACACCTTC. As protein: CASSLRTAYGYTF. Full variable domain (remainder filled in from reference TRBV7-8 and TRBJ1-2): GAGVSQSPRYKVAKRGQDVALRCDPISGHVSLFWYQQALGQGPEFLTYFQNEAQLDKSGLPSDRFFAERPEGSVSTLKIQRTQQEDSAVYLCASSLRTAYGYTFGSGTRLTVV.

The J gene is TRBJ2-1, the V gene TRBV7-2; tentative D call: TRBD2 (6 bases). The CDR3 has 19 amino acids. The germline gives CDR1 SGHTA, CDR2 FQGNSA. Trimming removed 6 bases at V and 2 bases at J, with 26 bases between. The CDR3 DNA reads TGTGCCAGCAGTCCGTATGTCCAAGCGACGGGAGCCGCCTACAATGAGCAGTTCTTC. This gives the protein CASSPYVQATGAAYNEQFF.

V is TRBV28 and J is TRBJ2-1; 9 bases are shared with TRBD2. With 5 bases clipped from V and 4 bases from J, the junction kept 6 bases outside the gene matches. The CDR3 is made up of 15 amino acids. Germline V gene data show CDR1 as MDHEN and CDR2 as SYDVKM. For the CDR3, the DNA is TGTGCCAGCAGTGAAGCGGGGGGCAAGTACAATGAGCAGTTCTTC. Its protein product is CASSEAGGKYNEQFF.

This chain links TRBV28 with TRBJ2-7, with a weak D call TRBD1 (6 bases). The V gene's germline CDR1 is MDHEN and CDR2 SYDVKM. Trimming left V 4 bases short and J 12 bases short, with 13 bases between. There are 11 residues in the CDR3. CDR3 DNA sequence: TGTGCCAGCAGTTCCGAGGGGGACCTGTACTTC. Amino acid sequence: CASSSEGDLYF. Full variable domain (rest looked up from reference TRBV28 and TRBJ2-7): DVKVTQSSRYLVKRTGEKVFLECVQDMDHENMFWYRQDPGLGLRLIYFSYDVKMKEKGDIPEGYSVSREKKERFSLILESASTNQTSMYLCASSSEGDLYFGPGTRLTVT.

The chain combines TRBV5-4 with TRBJ2-7; 9 nucleotides agree with TRBD1. The trim removed 4 bases at V and 3 bases at J, leaving 5 bases unmatched. CDR3 length: 14 amino acids. Germline CDR1 SGHNT, CDR2 YYREEE (reference sequence). This CDR3 reads CASSLQGAGYEQYF. The CDR3, as DNA: TGTGCCAGCAGCCTACAGGGGGCGGGCTACGAGCAGTACTTC.

The chain has TRBV19 and TRBJ2-7; 7 nucleotides agree with TRBD1. CDR3 length: 15 residues. The V gene end was trimmed by 3 bases and the J gene end by 5 bases; junction bases not matched to a gene: 10. Germline CDR1 is LNHDA and CDR2 is SQIVND (reference sequence). The CDR3 here is CASSILTGRGHEQYF. CDR3 DNA sequence: TGTGCCAGTAGTATTCTGACAGGGAGAGGACACGAGCAGTACTTC.

The rearrangement links TRBV7-3 to TRBJ2-7, with TRBD2 identical over 9 bases. The CDR3 spans 15 residues. The V gene's germline CDR1 is SGHTA and CDR2 FQGTGA. With V trimmed by 2 bases and J by 5 bases, 7 bases remained unmatched. CDR3 region: CASSLEAAGGHEQYF. CDR3 in DNA: TGTGCCAGCAGCTTAGAGGCAGCGGGAGGCCACGAGCAGTACTTC.

The chain combines TRBV2 with TRBJ2-1; 10 bases are a match to TRBD2. Germline V gene sequence: CDR1 SNHLY, CDR2 FYNNEI. Losses at the gene ends were 7 bases for V and 8 bases for J; bases not matched to a gene: 8. The CDR3 is 14 residues long. In DNA form, the CDR3 reads TGTGCCAGCACCCCAAGACTAGCGGGCGATGAGCAGTTCTTC. Protein product: CASTPRLAGDEQFF.

This clone was counted between two and nine times. The chain joins TRBV7-8 to TRBJ2-3; the match to TRBD1 covers 7 bases. This CDR3 has 17 residues. The germline V gene encodes CDR1 SGHVS and CDR2 FQNEAQ. With V trimmed by 4 bases and J by 6 bases, 16 bases remained unmatched. The CDR3 here is CASSSVTTDRVGDTQYF. The CDR3 nucleotides are TGTGCCAGCAGCTCGGTTACTACTGACAGGGTAGGCGATACGCAGTATTTT.

The gene calls are TRBV6-1 and TRBJ1-5; D call uncertain. The V gene's germline CDR1 is MNHNS and CDR2 SASEGT. CDR3 length: 15 residues. The V and J ends lost 5 bases and 3 bases respectively, with 14 bases between them. CDR3 DNA: TGTGCCAGCAGTCCCCCCCCCGGGATCAATCAGCCCCAGCATTTT. Its protein product is CASSPPPGINQPQHF.

A word on this clone: The junction departs from the called germline gene at one end, perhaps through a read error. V usage is TRBV28 and J usage is TRBJ2-7; a possible D gene is TRBD2 (5 bases). Germline V lookup: CDR1 MDHEN, CDR2 SYDVKM. This CDR3 is 14 amino acids long. CDR3 nucleotide sequence: TGTGCCAACAGTCCGCTCCCCGGGGCCTACGAGCAGTACTTC. It specifies CANSPLPGAYEQYF.

The chain joins TRBV28 to TRBJ2-1, with unresolved D. Germline V CDR1 and CDR2: MDHEN, SYDVKM. V lost 3 bases and J 1 base, leaving 4 bases between the germline ends. This CDR3 region has 13 residues. The CDR3 bases are TGTGCCAGCAGTTTCGTGTCCTACAATGAGCAGTTCTTC. Its protein is CASSFVSYNEQFF.

The chain combines TRBV23-1 with TRBJ2-7; 7 positions agree with TRBD2. TRBV23-1 is filed as an ORF, its function uncertain. The CDR3 runs to 16 residues. V gave up 0 bases and J gave up 4 bases; unmatched junction bases: 9. The CDR3 sequence is CASSQSLLAVWYEQYF. The CDR3, as DNA: TGCGCCAGCAGTCAATCACTCCTAGCGGTTTGGTACGAGCAGTACTTC.